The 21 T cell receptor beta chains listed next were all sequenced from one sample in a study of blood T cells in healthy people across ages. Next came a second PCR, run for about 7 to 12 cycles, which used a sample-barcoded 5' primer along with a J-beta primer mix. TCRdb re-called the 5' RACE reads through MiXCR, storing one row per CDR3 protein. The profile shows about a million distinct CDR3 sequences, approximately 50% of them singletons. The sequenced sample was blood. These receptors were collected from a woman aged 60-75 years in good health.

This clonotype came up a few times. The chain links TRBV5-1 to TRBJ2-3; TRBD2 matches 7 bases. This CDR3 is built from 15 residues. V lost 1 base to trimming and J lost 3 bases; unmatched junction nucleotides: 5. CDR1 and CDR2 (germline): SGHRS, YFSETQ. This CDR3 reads CASSLYGRATDTQYF. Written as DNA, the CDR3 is TGCGCCAGCAGCTTGTATGGGAGGGCAACAGATACGCAGTATTTT.

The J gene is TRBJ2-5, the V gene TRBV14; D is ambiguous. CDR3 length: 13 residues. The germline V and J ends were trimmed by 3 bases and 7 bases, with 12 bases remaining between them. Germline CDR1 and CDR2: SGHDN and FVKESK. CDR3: CASSQNPRATQYF. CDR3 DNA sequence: TGTGCCAGCAGCCAGAACCCTAGGGCGACCCAGTACTTC.

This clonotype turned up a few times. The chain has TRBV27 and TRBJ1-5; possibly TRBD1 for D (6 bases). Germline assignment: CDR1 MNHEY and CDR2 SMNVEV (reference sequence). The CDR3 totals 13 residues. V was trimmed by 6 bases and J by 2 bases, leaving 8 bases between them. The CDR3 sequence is CASRAGGNQPQHF. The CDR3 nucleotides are TGTGCCAGCAGGGCAGGGGGCAATCAGCCCCAGCATTTT.

The CDR3 DNA follows: TGTGCCAGTAGTGTCACAGGGGGCGGAGAGACCCAGTACTTC. It codes for CASSVTGGGETQYF. V is TRBV19 and J is TRBJ2-5; TRBD1 aligns across 9 bases. Unmatched junction bases numbered 5, after V lost 5 bases and J lost 4 bases. The CDR3 spans 14 residues. The germline V gene has CDR1 LNHDA and CDR2 SQIVND (reference sequence).

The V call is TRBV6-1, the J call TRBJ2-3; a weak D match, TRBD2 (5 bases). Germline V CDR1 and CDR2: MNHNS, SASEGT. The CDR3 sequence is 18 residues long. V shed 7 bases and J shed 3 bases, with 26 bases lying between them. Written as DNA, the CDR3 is TGTGCCAGCAATCCCTCCGCAGGCTGGCTAGCCAAAACAGATACGCAGTATTTT. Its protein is CASNPSAGWLAKTDTQYF.

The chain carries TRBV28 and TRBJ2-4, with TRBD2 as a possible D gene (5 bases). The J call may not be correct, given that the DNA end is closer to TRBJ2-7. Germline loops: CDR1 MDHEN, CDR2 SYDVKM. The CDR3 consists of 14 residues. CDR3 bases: TGTGCCAGCAGTTTCCGGGGAGCCATGGTCGAGCAGTACTTC. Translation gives CASSFRGAMVEQYF.

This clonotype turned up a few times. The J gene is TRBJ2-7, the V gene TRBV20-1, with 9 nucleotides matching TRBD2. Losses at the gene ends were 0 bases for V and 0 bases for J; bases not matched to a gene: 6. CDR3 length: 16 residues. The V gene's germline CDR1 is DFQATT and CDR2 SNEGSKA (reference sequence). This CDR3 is CSARDPSSGISYEQYF. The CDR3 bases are TGCAGTGCTAGAGACCCCTCTAGCGGGATCTCCTACGAGCAGTACTTC.

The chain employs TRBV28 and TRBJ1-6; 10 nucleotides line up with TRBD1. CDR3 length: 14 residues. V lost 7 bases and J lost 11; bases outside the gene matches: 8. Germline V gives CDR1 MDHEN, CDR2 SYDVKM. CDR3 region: CASTLPGQGTPLHF. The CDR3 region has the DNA TGTGCCAGCACCCTACCGGGACAGGGGACACCCCTCCACTTT.

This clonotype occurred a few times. The CDR3 region is CASSRIAGVVNIQYF. The CDR3 DNA follows: TGCGCCAGCAGCCGCATAGCGGGAGTGGTAAACATTCAGTACTTC. This sequence joins TRBV4-1 and TRBJ2-4; 9 nucleotides align to TRBD2. CDR1 is MGHRA and CDR2 is YSYEKL in the germline V gene. V shed 4 bases and J 6 bases; nucleotides not matched to a gene: 7. The CDR3 consists of 15 residues.

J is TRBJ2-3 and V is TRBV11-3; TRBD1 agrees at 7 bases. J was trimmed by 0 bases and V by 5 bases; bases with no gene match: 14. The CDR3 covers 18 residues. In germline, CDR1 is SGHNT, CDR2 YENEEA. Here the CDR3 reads CASSARRRDRPSTDTQYF. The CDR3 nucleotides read TGTGCCAGCAGCGCCCGCCGCCGGGACAGACCTAGCACAGATACGCAGTATTTT.

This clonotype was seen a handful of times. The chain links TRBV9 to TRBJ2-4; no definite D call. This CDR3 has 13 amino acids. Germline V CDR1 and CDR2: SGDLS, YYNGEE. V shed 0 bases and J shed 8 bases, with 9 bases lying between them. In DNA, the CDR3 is TGTGCCAGCAGCGTAGATGGGTTGGACATTCAGTACTTC. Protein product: CASSVDGLDIQYF.

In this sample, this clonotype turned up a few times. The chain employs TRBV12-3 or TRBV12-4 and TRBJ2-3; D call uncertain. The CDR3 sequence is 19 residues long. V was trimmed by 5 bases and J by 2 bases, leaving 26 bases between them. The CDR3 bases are TGTGCCAGCAGTCTTCTGCCCCTACCTGACGGTTCTCACACAGATACGCAGTATTTT. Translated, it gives CASSLLPLPDGSHTDTQYF.

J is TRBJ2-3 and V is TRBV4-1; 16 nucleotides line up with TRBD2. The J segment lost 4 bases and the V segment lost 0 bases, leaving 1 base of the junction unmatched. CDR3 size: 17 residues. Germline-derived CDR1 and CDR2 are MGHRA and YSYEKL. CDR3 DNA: TGCGCCAGCAGCCAAGAGGGACTAGCGGGAGGGTCAGATACGCAGTATTTT. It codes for CASSQEGLAGGSDTQYF.

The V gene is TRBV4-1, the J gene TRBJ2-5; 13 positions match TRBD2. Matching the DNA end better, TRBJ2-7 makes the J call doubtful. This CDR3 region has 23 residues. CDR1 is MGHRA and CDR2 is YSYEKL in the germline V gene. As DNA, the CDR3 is TGCGCCAGCAGCCGATTCCGGACAGGGATGACTAGCGGGAGGCCGGGGGCTTGTTACGAGCAGTACTTC. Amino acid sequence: CASSRFRTGMTSGRPGACYEQYF.

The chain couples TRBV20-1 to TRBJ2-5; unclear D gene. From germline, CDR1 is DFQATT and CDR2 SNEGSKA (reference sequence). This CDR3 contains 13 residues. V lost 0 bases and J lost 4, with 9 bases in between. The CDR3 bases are TGCAGTGCTAGAGATCTAGTTCCAGAGACCCAGTACTTC. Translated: CSARDLVPETQYF.

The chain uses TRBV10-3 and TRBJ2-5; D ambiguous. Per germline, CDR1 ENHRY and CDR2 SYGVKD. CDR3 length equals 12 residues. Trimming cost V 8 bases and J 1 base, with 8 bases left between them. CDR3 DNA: TGTGCCATCTCCGGATTCCAAGAGACCCAGTACTTC. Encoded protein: CAISGFQETQYF.

CDR3 sequence (DNA): TGTGCCAGCAGCTACCAGACGGCTAGCGCGTCCTACGAGCAGTACTTC. Amino acids: CASSYQTASASYEQYF. The gene calls are TRBV7-8 and TRBJ2-7; maybe TRBD2 (6 bases). Trimming pared 4 bases from V and 1 base from J, leaving 17 bases between. This CDR3 is 16 amino acids long. Germline V gene lookup returns CDR1 SGHVS and CDR2 FQNEAQ. Drawing the rest from reference TRBV7-8 and TRBJ2-7, the complete variable domain is GAGVSQSPRYKVAKRGQDVALRCDPISGHVSLFWYQQALGQGPEFLTYFQNEAQLDKSGLPSDRFFAERPEGSVSTLKIQRTQQEDSAVYLCASSYQTASASYEQYFGPGTRLTVT.

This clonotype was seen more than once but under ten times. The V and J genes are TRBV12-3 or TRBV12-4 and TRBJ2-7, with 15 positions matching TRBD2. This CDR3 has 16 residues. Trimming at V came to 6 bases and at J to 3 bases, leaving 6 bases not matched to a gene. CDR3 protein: CASSLGLAGGIYEQYF. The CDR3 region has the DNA TGTGCCAGCAGCTTGGGACTAGCGGGAGGAATCTACGAGCAGTACTTC.

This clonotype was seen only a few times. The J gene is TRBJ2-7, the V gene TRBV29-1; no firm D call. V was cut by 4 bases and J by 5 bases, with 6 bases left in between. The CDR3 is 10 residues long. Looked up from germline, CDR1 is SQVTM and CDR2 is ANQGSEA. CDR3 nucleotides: TGCAGCGTTGGGGCCCACGAGCAGTACTTC. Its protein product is CSVGAHEQYF.

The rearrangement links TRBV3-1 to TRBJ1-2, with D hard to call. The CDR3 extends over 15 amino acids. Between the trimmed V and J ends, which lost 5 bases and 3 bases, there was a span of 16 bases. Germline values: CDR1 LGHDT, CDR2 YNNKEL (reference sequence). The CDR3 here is CASSTQSGFDYGYTF. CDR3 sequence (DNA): TGTGCCAGCAGCACGCAAAGTGGTTTTGACTATGGCTACACCTTC. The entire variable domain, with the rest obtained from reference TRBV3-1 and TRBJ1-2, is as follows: DTAVSQTPKYLVTQMGNDKSIKCEQNLGHDTMYWYKQDSKKFLKIMFSYNNKELIINETVPNRFSPKSPDKAHLNLHINSLELGDSAVYFCASSTQSGFDYGYTFGSGTRLTVV.

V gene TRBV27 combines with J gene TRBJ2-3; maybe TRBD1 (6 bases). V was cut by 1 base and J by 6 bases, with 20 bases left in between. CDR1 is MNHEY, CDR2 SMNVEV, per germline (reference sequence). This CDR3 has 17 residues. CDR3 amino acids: CASSLLRGSGRGDTQYF. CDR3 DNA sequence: TGTGCCAGCAGTTTATTGAGGGGATCGGGAAGGGGGGATACGCAGTATTTT.